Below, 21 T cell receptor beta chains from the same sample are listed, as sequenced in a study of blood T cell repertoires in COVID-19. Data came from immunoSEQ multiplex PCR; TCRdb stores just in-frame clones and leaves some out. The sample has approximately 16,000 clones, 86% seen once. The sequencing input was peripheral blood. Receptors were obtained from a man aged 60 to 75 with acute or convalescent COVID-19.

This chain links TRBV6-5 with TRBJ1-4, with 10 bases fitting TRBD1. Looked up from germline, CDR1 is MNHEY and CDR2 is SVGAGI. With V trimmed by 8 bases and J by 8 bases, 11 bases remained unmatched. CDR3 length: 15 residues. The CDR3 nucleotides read TGTGCCAGCCGGGACAGGGGTGTATCCGGGGAAAAACTGTTTTTT. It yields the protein CASRDRGVSGEKLFF.

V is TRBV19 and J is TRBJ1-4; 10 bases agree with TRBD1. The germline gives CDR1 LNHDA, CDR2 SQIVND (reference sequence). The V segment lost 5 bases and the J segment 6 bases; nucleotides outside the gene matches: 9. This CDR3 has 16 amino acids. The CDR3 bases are TGTGCCAGTAGTCCAAGACAGGGGGCGCATGATGAAAAACTGTTTTTT. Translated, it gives CASSPRQGAHDEKLFF. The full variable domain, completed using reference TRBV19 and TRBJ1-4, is DGGITQSPKYLFRKEGQNVTLSCEQNLNHDAMYWYRQDPGQGLRLIYYSQIVNDFQKGDIAEGYSVSREKKESFPLTVTSAQKNPTAFYLCASSPRQGAHDEKLFFGSGTQLSVL.

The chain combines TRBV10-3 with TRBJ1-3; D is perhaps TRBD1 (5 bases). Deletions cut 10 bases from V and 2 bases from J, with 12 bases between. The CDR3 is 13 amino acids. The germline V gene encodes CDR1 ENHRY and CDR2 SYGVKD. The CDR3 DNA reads TGTGCCACTACACAGGACCCTGGAAACACCATATATTTT. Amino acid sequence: CATTQDPGNTIYF.

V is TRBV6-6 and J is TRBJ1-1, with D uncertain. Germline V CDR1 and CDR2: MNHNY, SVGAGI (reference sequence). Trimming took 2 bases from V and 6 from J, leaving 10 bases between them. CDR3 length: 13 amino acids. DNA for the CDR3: TGTGCCAGCAGTTACCCCCCTCCCGCTGAAGCTTTCTTT. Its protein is CASSYPPPAEAFF.

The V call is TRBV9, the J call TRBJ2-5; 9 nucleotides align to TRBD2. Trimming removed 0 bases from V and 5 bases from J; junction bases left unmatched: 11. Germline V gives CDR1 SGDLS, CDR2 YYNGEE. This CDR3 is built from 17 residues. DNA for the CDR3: TGTGCCAGCAGCGTAGGGGTTAGCGGGAGTTTGAGTGAGACCCAGTACTTC. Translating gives CASSVGVSGSLSETQYF.

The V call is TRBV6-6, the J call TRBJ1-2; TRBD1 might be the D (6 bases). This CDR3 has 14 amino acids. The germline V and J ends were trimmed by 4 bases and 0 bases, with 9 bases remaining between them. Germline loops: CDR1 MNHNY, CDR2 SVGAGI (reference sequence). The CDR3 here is CASSFGQPNYGYTF. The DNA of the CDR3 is TGTGCCAGCAGTTTCGGACAGCCTAACTATGGCTACACCTTC.

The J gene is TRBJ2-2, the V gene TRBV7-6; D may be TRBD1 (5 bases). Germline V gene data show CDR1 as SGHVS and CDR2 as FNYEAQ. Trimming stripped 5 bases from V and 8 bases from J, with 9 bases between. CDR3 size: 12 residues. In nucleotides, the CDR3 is TGTGCCAGCAGCGGAAGGGGAGGGGAGCTGTTTTTT. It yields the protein CASSGRGGELFF. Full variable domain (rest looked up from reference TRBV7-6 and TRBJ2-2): GAGVSQSPRYKVTKRGQDVALRCDPISGHVSLYWYRQALGQGPEFLTYFNYEAQQDKSGLPNDRFSAERPEGSISTLTIQRTEQRDSAMYRCASSGRGGELFFGEGSRLTVL.

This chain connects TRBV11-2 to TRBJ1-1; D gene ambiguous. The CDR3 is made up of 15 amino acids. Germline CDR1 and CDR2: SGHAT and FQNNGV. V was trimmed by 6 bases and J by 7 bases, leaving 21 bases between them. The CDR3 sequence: CASSSDGRQIDEAFF. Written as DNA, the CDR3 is TGTGCCAGCAGTTCTGATGGGAGGCAGATAGATGAAGCTTTCTTT. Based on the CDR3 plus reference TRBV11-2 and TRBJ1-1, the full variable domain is EAGVAQSPRYKIIEKRQSVAFWCNPISGHATLYWYQQILGQGPKLLIQFQNNGVVDDSQLPKDRFSAERLKGVDSTLKIQPAKLEDSAVYLCASSSDGRQIDEAFFGQGTRLTVV.

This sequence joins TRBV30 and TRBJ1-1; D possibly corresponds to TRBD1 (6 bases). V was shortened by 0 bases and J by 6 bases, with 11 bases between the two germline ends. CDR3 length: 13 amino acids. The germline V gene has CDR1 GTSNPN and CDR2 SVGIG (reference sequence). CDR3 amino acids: CAWSVRGAAEAFF. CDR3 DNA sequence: TGTGCCTGGAGTGTACGGGGGGCAGCTGAAGCTTTCTTT.

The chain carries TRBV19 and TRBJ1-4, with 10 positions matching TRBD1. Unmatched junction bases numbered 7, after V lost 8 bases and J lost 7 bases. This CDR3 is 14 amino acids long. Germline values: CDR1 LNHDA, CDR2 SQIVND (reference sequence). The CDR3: CASCRDRGREKLFF. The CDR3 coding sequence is TGTGCCAGTTGCCGGGACAGGGGACGTGAAAAACTGTTTTTT. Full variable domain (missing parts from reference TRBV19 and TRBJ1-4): DGGITQSPKYLFRKEGQNVTLSCEQNLNHDAMYWYRQDPGQGLRLIYYSQIVNDFQKGDIAEGYSVSREKKESFPLTVTSAQKNPTAFYLCASCRDRGREKLFFGSGTQLSVL.

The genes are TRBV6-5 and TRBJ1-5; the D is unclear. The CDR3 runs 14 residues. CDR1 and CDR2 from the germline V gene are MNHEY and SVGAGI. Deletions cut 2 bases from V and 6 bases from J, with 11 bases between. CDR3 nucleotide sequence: TGTGCCAGCAGTTACGAGATCGGGAGTCAGCCCCAGCATTTT. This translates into CASSYEIGSQPQHF.

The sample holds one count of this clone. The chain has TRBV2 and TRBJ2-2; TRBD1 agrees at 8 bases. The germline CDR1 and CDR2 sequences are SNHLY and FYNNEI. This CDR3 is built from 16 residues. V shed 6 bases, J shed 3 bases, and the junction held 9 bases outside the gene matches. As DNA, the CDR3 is TGTGCCAGCAGGGTTCAGGGGGCTAAAGACACCGGGGAGCTGTTTTTT. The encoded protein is CASRVQGAKDTGELFF.

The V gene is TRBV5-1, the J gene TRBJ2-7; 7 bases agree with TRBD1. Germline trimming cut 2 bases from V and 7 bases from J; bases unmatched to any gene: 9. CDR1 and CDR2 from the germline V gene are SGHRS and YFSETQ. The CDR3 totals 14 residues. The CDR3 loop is CASSFLTGPEEQYF. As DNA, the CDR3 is TGCGCCAGCAGCTTTTTGACAGGGCCCGAGGAGCAGTACTTC.

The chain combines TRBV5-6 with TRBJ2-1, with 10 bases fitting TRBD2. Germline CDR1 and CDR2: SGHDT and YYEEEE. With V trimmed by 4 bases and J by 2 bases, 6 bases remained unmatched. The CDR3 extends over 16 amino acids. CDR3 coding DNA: TGTGCCAGCAGCCTAGCGGGAGTGGCCCCCTACAATGAGCAGTTCTTC. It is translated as CASSLAGVAPYNEQFF. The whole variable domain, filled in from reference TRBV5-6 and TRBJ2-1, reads DAGVTQSPTHLIKTRGQQVTLRCSPKSGHDTVSWYQQALGQGPQFIFQYYEEEERQRGNFPDRFSGHQFPNYSSELNVNALLLGDSALYLCASSLAGVAPYNEQFFGPGTRLTVL.

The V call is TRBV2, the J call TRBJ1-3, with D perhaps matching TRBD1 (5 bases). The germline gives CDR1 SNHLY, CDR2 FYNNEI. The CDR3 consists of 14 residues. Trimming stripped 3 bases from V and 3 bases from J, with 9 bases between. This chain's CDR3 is CASSEAGFGNTIYF. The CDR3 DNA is TGTGCCAGCAGTGAGGCAGGGTTTGGAAACACCATATATTTT.

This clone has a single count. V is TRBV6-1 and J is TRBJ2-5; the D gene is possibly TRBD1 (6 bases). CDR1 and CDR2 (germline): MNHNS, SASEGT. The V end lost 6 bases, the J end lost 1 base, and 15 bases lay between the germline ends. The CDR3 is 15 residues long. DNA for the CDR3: TGTGCCAGCAGCCTACCAGGGGATACCCAAGAGACCCAGTACTTC. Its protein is CASSLPGDTQETQYF.

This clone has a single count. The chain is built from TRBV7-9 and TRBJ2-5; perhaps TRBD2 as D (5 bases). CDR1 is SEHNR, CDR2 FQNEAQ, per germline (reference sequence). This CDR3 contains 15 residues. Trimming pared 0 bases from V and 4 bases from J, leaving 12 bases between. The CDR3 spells CASSLASGSRETQYF. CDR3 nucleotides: TGTGCCAGCAGCTTAGCTTCTGGGAGCAGAGAGACCCAGTACTTC.

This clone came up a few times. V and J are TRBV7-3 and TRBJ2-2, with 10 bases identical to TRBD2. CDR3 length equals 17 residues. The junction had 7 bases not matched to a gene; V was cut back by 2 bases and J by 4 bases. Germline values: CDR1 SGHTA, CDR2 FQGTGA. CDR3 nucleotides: TGTGCCAGCAGCTTAGTCCCTAGCGGGAGAACCACCGGGGAGCTGTTTTTT. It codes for CASSLVPSGRTTGELFF.

The CDR3 protein is CASRKGESSGANVLTF. The CDR3, as DNA: TGTGCCAGCAGGAAGGGGGAGAGCTCTGGGGCCAACGTCCTGACTTTC. The chain joins TRBV28 to TRBJ2-6, with D perhaps TRBD1 (6 bases). The germline gives CDR1 MDHEN, CDR2 SYDVKM. The CDR3 has 16 amino acids. V was shortened by 6 bases and J by 0 bases, with 12 bases between the two germline ends.

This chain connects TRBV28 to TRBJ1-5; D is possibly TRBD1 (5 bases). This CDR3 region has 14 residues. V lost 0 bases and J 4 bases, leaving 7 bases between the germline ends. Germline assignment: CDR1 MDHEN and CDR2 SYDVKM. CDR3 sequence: CASSLWGGNQPQHF. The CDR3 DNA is TGTGCCAGCAGTTTATGGGGGGGGAATCAGCCCCAGCATTTT.

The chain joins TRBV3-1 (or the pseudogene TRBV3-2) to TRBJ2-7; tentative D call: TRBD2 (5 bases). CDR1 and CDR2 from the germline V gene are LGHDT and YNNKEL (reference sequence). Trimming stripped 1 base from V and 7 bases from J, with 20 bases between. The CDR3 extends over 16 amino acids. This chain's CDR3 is CASSQGHRTFSGEQYF. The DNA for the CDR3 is TGTGCCAGCAGCCAAGGGCATAGGACTTTCTCGGGGGAGCAGTACTTC.